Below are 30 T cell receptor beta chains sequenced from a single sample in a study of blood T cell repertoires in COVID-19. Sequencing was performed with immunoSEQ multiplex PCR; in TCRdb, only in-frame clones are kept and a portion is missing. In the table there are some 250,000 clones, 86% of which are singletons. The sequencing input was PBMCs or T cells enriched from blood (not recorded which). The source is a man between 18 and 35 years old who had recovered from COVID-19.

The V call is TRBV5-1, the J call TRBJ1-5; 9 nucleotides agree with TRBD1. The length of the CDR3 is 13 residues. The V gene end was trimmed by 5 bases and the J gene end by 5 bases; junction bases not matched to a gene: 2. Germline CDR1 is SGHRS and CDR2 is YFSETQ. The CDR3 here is CASRQGADQPQHF. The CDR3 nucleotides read TGCGCCAGCAGACAGGGGGCCGATCAGCCCCAGCATTTT.

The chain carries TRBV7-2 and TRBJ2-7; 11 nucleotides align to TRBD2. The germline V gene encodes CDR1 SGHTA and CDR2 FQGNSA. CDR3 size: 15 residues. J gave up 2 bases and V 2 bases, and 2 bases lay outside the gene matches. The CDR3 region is CASSLQGLAAYEQYF. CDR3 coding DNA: TGTGCCAGCAGCTTACAGGGACTAGCGGCCTACGAGCAGTACTTC.

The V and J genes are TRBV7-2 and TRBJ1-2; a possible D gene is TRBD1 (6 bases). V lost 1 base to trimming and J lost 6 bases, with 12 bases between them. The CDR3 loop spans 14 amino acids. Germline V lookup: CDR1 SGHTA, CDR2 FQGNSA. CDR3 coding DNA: TGTGCCAGCAGCTTAGACACAGGGTCGAATGGCTACACCTTC. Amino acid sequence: CASSLDTGSNGYTF.

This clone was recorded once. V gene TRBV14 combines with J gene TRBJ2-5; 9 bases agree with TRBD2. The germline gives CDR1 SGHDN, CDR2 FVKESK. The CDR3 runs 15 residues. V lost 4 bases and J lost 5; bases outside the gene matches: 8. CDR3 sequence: CASSRIAGVWETQYF. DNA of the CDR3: TGTGCCAGCAGCCGAATAGCGGGAGTATGGGAGACCCAGTACTTC.

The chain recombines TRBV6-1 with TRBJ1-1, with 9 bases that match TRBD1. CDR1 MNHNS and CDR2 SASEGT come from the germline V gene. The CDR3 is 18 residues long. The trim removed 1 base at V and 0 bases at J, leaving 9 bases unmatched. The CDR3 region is CASSEDWTGQGLNTEAFF. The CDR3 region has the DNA TGTGCCAGCAGTGAAGATTGGACGGGACAGGGTTTGAACACTGAAGCTTTCTTT.

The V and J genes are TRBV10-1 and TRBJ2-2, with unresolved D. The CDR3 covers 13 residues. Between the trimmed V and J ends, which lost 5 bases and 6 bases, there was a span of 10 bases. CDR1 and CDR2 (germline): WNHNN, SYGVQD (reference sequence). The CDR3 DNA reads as TGCGCCAGCAGTCGGGTCAGCGCCGGGGAGCTGTTTTTT. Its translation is CASSRVSAGELFF.

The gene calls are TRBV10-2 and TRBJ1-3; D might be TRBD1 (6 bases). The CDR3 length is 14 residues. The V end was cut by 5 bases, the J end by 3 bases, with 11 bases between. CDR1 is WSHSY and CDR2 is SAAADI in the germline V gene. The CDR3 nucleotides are TGCGCCAGCAGTAGGGGGTTGGATGGAAACACCATATATTTT. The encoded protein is CASSRGLDGNTIYF.

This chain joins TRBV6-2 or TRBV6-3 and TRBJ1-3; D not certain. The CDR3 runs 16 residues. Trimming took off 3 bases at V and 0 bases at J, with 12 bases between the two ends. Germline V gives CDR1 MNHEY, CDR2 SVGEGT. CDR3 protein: CASSYRTGSSGNTIYF. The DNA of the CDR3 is TGTGCCAGCAGTTATCGTACGGGGAGCTCTGGAAACACCATATATTTT.

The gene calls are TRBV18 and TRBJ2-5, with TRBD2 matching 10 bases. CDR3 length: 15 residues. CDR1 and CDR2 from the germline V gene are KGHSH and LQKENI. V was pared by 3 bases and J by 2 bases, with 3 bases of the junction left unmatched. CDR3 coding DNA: TGTGCCAGCTCACCGGGACTAGCGCCTCAAGAGACCCAGTACTTC. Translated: CASSPGLAPQETQYF.

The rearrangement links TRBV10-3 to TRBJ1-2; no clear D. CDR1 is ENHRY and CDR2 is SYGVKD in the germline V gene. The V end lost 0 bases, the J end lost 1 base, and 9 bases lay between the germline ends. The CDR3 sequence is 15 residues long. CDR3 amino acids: CAISESAAFNYGYTF. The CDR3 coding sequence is TGTGCCATCAGTGAGTCGGCGGCCTTTAACTATGGCTACACCTTC.

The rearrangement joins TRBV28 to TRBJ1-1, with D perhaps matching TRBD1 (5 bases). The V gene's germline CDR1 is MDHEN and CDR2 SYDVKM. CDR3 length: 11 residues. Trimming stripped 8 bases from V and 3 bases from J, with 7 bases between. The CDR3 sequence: CASGRDTEAFF. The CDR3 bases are TGTGCCAGCGGCAGGGACACTGAAGCTTTCTTT.

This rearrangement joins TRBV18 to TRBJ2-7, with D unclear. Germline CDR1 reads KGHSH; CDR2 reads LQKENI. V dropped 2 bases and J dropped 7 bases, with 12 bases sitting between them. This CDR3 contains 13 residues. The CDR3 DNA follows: TGTGCCAGCTCACCAGAGACTCTCGGGGAGCAGTACTTC. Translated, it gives CASSPETLGEQYF.

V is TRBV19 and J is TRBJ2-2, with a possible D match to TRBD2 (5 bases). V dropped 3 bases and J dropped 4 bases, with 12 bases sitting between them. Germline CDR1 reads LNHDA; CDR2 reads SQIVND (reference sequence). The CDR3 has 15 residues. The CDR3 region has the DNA TGTGCCAGTAGTATTTTCGGACTCACCACCGGGGAGCTGTTTTTT. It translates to CASSIFGLTTGELFF. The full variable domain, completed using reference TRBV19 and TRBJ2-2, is DGGITQSPKYLFRKEGQNVTLSCEQNLNHDAMYWYRQDPGQGLRLIYYSQIVNDFQKGDIAEGYSVSREKKESFPLTVTSAQKNPTAFYLCASSIFGLTTGELFFGEGSRLTVL.

The CDR3 spells CASSSALEATNEKLFF. CDR3 sequence (DNA): TGTGCCAGCAGCTCAGCACTGGAGGCAACTAATGAAAAACTGTTTTTT. The chain combines TRBV7-9 with TRBJ1-4; D gene unclear. Germline-derived CDR1 and CDR2 are SEHNR and FQNEAQ (reference sequence). Trimming stripped 4 bases from V and 0 bases from J, with 12 bases between. The CDR3 loop spans 16 amino acids.

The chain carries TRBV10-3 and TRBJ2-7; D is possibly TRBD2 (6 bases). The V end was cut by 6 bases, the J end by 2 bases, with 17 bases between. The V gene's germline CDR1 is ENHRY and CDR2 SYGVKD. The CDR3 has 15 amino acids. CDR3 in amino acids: CAIRGFVEGTYEQYF. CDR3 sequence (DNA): TGTGCCATCAGGGGGTTTGTGGAGGGAACCTACGAGCAGTACTTC.

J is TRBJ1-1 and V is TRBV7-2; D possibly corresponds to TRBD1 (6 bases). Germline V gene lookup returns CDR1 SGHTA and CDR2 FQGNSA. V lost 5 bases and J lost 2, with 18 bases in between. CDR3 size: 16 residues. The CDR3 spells CASSKNAGTTNTEAFF. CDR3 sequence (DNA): TGTGCCAGCAGCAAGAATGCCGGGACAACCAACACTGAAGCTTTCTTT. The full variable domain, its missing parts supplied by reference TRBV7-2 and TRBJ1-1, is GAGVSQSPSNKVTEKGKDVELRCDPISGHTALYWYRQSLGQGLEFLIYFQGNSAPDKSGLPSDRFSAERTGGSVSTLTIQRTQQEDSAVYLCASSKNAGTTNTEAFFGQGTRLTVV.

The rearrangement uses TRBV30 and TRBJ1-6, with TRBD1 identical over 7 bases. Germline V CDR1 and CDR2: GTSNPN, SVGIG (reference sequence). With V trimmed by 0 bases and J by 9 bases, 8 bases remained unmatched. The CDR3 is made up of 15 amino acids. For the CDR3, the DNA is TGTGCCTGGAGTGTACTGGGCAGGGGGAGTTCACCCCTCCACTTT. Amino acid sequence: CAWSVLGRGSSPLHF.

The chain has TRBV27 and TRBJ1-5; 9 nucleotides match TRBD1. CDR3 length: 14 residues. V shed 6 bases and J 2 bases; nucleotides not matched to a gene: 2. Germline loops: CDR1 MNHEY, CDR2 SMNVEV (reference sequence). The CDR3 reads CASSWTGGNQPQHF. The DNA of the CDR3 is TGTGCCAGCAGCTGGACAGGGGGCAATCAGCCCCAGCATTTT.

The CDR3 region is CASSPSWGGYGYTF. The CDR3 DNA is TGTGCCAGCAGTCCTTCTTGGGGGGGCTATGGCTACACCTTC. The V call is TRBV6-5, the J call TRBJ1-2; a possible D gene is TRBD1 (5 bases). Germline CDR1 and CDR2: MNHEY and SVGAGI. This CDR3 spans 14 amino acids. V gave up 5 bases and J gave up 4 bases, with 14 bases separating them.

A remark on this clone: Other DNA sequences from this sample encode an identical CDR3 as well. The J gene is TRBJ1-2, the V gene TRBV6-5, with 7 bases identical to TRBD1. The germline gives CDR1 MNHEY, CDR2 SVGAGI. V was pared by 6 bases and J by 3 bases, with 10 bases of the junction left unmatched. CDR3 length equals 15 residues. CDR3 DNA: TGTGCCAGCAGACTGTACCATACAGGGGACTATGGCTACACCTTC. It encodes CASRLYHTGDYGYTF.

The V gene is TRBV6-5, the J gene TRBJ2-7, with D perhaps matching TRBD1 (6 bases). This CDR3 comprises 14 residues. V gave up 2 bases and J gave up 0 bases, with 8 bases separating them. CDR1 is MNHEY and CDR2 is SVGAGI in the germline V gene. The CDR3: CASSYGTHSYEQYF. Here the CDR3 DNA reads TGTGCCAGCAGTTACGGGACACACTCCTACGAGCAGTACTTC.

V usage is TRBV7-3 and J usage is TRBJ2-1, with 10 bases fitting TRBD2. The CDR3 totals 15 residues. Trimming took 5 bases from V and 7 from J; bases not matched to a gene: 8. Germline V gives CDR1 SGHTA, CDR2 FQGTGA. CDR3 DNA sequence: TGTGCCAGCAGCGATTCTAGCGGGAGTACGAATGAGCAGTTCTTC. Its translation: CASSDSSGSTNEQFF.

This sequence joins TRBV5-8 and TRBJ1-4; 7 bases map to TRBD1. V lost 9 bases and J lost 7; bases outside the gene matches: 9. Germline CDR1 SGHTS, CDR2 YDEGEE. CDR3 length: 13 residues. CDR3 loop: CATEQGFSEKLFF. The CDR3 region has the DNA TGTGCCACTGAACAGGGGTTTAGTGAAAAACTGTTTTTT.

In nucleotides, the CDR3 is TGCGCCAGCAGCCGGGACAGCCAACGCGAGCAGTACTTC. This encodes CASSRDSQREQYF. The genes are TRBV5-1 and TRBJ2-7; 7 bases fit TRBD1. The junction had 7 bases not matched to a gene; V was cut back by 4 bases and J by 6 bases. Per the germline V gene, CDR1 is SGHRS and CDR2 is YFSETQ. CDR3 length: 13 residues.

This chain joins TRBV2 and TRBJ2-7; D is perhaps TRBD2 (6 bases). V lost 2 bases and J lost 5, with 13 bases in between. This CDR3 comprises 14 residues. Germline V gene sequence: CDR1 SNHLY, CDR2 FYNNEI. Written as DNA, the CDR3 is TGTGCCAGCAGTGAACTAACTAGACTAGACGAGCAGTACTTC. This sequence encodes CASSELTRLDEQYF.

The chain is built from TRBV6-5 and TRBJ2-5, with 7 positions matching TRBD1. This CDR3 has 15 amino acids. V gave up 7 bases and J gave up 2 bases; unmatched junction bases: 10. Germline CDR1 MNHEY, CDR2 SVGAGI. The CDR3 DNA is TGTGCCAGCACCAACCTGGGACAGCCGCAAGAGACCCAGTACTTC. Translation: CASTNLGQPQETQYF.

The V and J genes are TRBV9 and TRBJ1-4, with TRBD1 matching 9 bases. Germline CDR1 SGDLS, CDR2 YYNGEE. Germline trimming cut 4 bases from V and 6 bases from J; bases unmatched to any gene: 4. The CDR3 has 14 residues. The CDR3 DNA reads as TGTGCCAGCAGCAAGGGACAGGGACATGAAAAACTGTTTTTT. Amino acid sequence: CASSKGQGHEKLFF.

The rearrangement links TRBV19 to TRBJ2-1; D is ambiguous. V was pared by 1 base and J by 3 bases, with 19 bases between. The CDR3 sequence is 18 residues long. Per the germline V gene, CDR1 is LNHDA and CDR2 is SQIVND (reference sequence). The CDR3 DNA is TGTGCCAGTAGTATAGCCCCTCTGATAGAAACCGTCTACAATGAGCAGTTCTTC. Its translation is CASSIAPLIETVYNEQFF.

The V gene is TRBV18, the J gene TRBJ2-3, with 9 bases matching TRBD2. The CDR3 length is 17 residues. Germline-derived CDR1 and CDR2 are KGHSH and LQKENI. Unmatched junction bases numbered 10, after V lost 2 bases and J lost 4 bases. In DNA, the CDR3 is TGTGCCAGCTCACCAGGGCTAGCGGGATATCGGGCAGATACGCAGTATTTT. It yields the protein CASSPGLAGYRADTQYF.

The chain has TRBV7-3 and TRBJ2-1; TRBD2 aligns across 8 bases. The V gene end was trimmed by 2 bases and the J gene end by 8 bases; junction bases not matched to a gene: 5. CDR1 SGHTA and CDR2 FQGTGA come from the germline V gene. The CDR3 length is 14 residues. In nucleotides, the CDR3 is TGTGCCAGCAGCTTAGCGGGAGGAAGAGATGAGCAGTTCTTC. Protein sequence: CASSLAGGRDEQFF.